A selection of T cell receptor beta chains follows, all from one sample in a study of blood T cell repertoires in COVID-19. TCRdb's copy holds only in-frame clones and misses some; the assay was immunoSEQ multiplex PCR. The data hold 210,000 or so clones, with approximately 79% observed a single time. Sequencing used peripheral blood. The receptors shown here come from a human donor in a cohort sampled during active COVID-19. CDR3s leave out the opening cysteine and the closing phenylalanine or tryptophan. The D gene is left open where the match is weak. Some rows mark clone size as missing; the rest say once, few, many or name a class of expanded clone.

>.|TRBJ2-7|TRBV4-2|many
ASSQDLRGGYEQY
>.|TRBJ1-4|TRBV21-1|.
ASTARTNEKLF
>TRBD2|TRBJ2-7|TRBV7-9|.
ASSLLGLAGDEQY
>.|TRBJ2-5|TRBV6-2/TRBV6-3|.
ASSYSQVYWETQY
>TRBD1|TRBJ1-4|TRBV5-4|.
ASSPRGGGVEKLF
>TRBD1|TRBJ1-2|TRBV3-1/TRBV3-2|.
ASGKTGTRGGYT
>.|TRBJ2-7|TRBV4-2|.
ASSQDLLSYEQY
>TRBD1|TRBJ1-1|TRBV18|.
ASSPGQGYEAF
>TRBD1|TRBJ2-2|TRBV2|once
ASNGFSDRAGELF
>.|TRBJ2-1|TRBV9|.
ASSVGSDGQF
>TRBD1|TRBJ1-2|TRBV29-1|.
SVLGTGNGYT
>TRBD2|TRBJ2-7|TRBV24-1|.
ATSDLSSGYEQY
>.|TRBJ2-1|TRBV9|.
ASSDSGSSYNEQF
>TRBD1|TRBJ1-2|TRBV6-5|.
ASSYSIMDRANGYT
>TRBD1|TRBJ1-5|TRBV7-9|.
ASSSGQGTGQPQH